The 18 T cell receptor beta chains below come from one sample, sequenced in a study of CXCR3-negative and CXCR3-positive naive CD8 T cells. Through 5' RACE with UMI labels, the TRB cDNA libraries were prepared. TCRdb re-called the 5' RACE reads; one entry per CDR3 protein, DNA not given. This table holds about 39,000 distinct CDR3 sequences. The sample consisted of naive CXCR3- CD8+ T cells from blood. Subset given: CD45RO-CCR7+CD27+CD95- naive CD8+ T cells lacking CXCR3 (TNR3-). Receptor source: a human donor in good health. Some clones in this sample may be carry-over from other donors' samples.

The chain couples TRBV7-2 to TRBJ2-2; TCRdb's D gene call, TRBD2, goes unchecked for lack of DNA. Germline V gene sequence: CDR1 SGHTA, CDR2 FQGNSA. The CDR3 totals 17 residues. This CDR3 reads CASSRPTVGEDTGELFF.

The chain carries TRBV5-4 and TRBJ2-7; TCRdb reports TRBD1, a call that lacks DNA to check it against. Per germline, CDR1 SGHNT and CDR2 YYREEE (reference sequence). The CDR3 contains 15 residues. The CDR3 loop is CASSLEGRGHYEQYF.

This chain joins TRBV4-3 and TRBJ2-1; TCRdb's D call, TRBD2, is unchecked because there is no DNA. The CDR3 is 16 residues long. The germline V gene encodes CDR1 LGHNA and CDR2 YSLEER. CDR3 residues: CASSQERASSYNEQFF.

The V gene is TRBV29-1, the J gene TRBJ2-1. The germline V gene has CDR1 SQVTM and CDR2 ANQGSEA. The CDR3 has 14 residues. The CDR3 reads CSVEEDGTYNEQFF.

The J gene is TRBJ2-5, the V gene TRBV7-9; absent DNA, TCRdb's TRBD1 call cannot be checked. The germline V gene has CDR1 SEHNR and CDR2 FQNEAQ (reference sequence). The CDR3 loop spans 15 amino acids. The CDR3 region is CASSWTGVSQETQYF.

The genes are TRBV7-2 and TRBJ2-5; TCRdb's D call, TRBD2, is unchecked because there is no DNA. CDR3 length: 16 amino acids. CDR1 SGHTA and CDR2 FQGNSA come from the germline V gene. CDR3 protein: CASSLEELAGEETQYF. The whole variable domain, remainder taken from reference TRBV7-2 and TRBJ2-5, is GAGVSQSPSNKVTEKGKDVELRCDPISGHTALYWYRQSLGQGLEFLIYFQGNSAPDKSGLPSDRFSAERTGGSVSTLTIQRTQQEDSAVYLCASSLEELAGEETQYFGPGTRLLVL.

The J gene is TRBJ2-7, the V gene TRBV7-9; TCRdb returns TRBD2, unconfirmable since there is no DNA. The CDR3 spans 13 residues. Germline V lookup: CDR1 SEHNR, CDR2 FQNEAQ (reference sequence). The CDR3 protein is CASSLAEGFEQYF.

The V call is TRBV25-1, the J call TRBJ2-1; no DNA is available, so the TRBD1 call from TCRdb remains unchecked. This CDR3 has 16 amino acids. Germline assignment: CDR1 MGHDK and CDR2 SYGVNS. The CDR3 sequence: CASSVTGTGGENEQFF.

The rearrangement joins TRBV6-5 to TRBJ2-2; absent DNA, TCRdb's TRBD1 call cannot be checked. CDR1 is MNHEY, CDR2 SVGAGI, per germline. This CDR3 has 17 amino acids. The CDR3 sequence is CASSPGISPEGTGELFF.

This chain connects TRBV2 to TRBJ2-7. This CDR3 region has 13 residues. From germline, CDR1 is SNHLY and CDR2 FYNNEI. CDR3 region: CASSEVQSYEQYF.

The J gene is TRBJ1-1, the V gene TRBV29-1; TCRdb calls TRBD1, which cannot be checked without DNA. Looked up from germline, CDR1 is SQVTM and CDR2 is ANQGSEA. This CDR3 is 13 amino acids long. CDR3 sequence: CSAAPVTFTEAFF.

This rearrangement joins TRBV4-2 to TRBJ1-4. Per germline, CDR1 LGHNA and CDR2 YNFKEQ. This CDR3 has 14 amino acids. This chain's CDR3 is CASSQEIEGEKLFF.

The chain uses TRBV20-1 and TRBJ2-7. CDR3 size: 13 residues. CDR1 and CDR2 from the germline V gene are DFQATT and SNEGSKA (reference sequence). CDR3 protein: CSARDGSSYEQYF.

CDR3: CASSSELVLPDTQYF. The chain has TRBV11-2 and TRBJ2-3. The CDR3 has 15 residues. In germline, CDR1 is SGHAT, CDR2 FQNNGV. The whole variable domain, remainder taken from reference TRBV11-2 and TRBJ2-3, is EAGVAQSPRYKIIEKRQSVAFWCNPISGHATLYWYQQILGQGPKLLIQFQNNGVVDDSQLPKDRFSAERLKGVDSTLKIQPAKLEDSAVYLCASSSELVLPDTQYFGPGTRLTVL.

CDR3 in amino acids: CASSLRDFDPYNEQFF. The gene calls are TRBV28 and TRBJ2-1; TCRdb calls TRBD2, which cannot be checked without DNA. CDR1 MDHEN and CDR2 SYDVKM come from the germline V gene. There are 16 residues in the CDR3.

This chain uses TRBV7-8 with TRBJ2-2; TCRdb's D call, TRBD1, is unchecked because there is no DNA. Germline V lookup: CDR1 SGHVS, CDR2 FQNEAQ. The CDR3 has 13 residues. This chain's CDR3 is CASSFPLLGELFF.

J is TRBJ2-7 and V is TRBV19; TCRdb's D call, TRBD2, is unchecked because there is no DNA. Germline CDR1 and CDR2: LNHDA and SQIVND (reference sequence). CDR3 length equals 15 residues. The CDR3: CASSGGLAGVYEQYF.

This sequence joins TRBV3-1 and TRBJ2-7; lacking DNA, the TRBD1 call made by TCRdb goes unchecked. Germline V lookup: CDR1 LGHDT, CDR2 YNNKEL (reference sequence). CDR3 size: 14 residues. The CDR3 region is CASSVPGGGYEQYF.